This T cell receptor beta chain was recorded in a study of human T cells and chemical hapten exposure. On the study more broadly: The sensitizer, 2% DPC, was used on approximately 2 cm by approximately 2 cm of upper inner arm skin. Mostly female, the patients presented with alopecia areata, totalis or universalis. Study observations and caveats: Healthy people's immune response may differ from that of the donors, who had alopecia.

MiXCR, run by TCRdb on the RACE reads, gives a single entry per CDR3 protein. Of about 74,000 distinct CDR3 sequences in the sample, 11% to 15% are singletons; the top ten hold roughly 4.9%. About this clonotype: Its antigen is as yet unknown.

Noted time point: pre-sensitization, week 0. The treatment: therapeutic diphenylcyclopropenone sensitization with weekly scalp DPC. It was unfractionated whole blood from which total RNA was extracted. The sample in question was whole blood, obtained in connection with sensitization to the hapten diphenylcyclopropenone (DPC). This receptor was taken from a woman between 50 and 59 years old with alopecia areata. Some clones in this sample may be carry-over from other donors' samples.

This CDR3 is CASIKTGGGTEAFF. The CDR3 DNA reads as TGTGCCAGCATCAAGACAGGGGGCGGCACTGAAGCTTTCTTT. The chain combines TRBV6-6 with TRBJ1-1; 10 positions agree with TRBD1. V lost 7 bases to trimming and J lost 4 bases; unmatched junction nucleotides: 6. Looked up from germline, CDR1 is MNHNY and CDR2 is SVGAGI (reference sequence). The CDR3 consists of 14 residues.